Sequencing of this T cell receptor (beta chain) was carried out in a study of blood T cell repertoires in COVID-19. Study-wide background: Italy, Spain and the United States were the sources of the convalescent and acute COVID-19 samples. T cells, B-cell-depleted T cells, or PBMCs supplied cDNA or gDNA.

The CDR3 runs 13 residues. Per the germline V gene, CDR1 is LGHDT and CDR2 is YNNKEL (reference sequence). V shed 4 bases, J shed 4 bases, and the junction held 4 bases outside the gene matches. Original processing notes: Nucleated cell number was recorded as an estimate derived from reference gene primer amplification. TCRdb keeps only in-frame clones here, not all; method: immunoSEQ multiplex PCR. V and J calls and clone size are as listed in that table; D and trimming were resolved from the DNA. The data show about 180,000 clones, with roughly 80% seen just once and 1.5% held by the top ten. The clonotype was recovered from a human donor in a cohort sampled during active COVID-19. V and J are TRBV3-1 (or the pseudogene TRBV3-2) and TRBJ2-7; 7 nucleotides match TRBD2. Specimen: peripheral blood. The CDR3 coding sequence is TGTGCCAGCAGCCTCACTAGCGTTTACGAGCAGTACTTC. It translates to CASSLTSVYEQYF.